The 6 T cell receptor beta chains reported below all come from one sample, sequenced in a study of CD8 T cells in ankylosing spondylitis. Findings and caveats of the study: A TCR beta motif of 7 to 9 highly homologous variants seemed to mark ankylosing spondylitis blood.

No antigens are known for them. Each CDR3 protein is one row after TCRdb ran MiXCR on the 5' RACE reads. The data hold approximately 220,000 distinct CDR3 sequences, with around 18% observed a single time. Sequencing input: blood, either unsorted or a sorted T cell fraction (not recorded which). These receptors all come from a male donor with ankylosing spondylitis.

This clonotype was seen a handful of times. The rearrangement joins TRBV29-1 to TRBJ2-7, with no clear D. Trimming removed 2 bases at V and 5 bases at J, with 22 bases between. This CDR3 has 16 amino acids. Germline V lookup: CDR1 SQVTM, CDR2 ANQGSEA. The DNA of the CDR3 is TGCAGCGTTGAACTACCAACCGCCACGGTGGGCCACGAGCAGTACTTC. Amino acids: CSVELPTATVGHEQYF.

The rearrangement joins TRBV12-3 or TRBV12-4 to TRBJ1-1, with D possibly matching TRBD1 (6 bases). The CDR3 is made up of 13 amino acids. V was clipped by 3 bases and J by 5 bases, with 10 bases between them. CDR3 nucleotides: TGTGCCAGCAGTTTTCTAGGGGGGACTGAAGCTTTCTTT. It encodes CASSFLGGTEAFF.

This chain connects TRBV4-1 to TRBJ1-2; D remains unclear. The CDR3 is 14 residues long. Germline loops: CDR1 MGHRA, CDR2 YSYEKL. Trimming pared 0 bases from V and 3 bases from J, leaving 8 bases between. The CDR3 DNA reads TGCGCCAGCAGCCAAGATCCTGAAGACTATGGCTACACCTTC. It yields the protein CASSQDPEDYGYTF.

This sequence joins TRBV7-8 and TRBJ1-1; unclear D gene. Trimming took off 5 bases at V and 7 bases at J, with 14 bases between the two ends. Germline loops: CDR1 SGHVS, CDR2 FQNEAQ. This CDR3 contains 13 residues. Written as DNA, the CDR3 is TGTGCCAGCAGCGCCGGACCCGCCTTTGAAGCTTTCTTT. Translation: CASSAGPAFEAFF.

This clonotype came up a few times. J is TRBJ1-3 and V is TRBV11-2; TRBD1 agrees at 8 bases. V lost 5 bases, J lost 7 bases, and 13 bases stayed unmatched. Germline V gives CDR1 SGHAT, CDR2 FQNNGV. CDR3 length: 16 residues. The CDR3: CASSQHQGATWNTIYF. CDR3 nucleotide sequence: TGTGCCAGCAGCCAGCATCAGGGGGCTACTTGGAACACCATATATTTT.

This chain links TRBV9 with TRBJ1-2; D is undetermined. Germline lookup yields CDR1 SGDLS and CDR2 YYNGEE. V was shortened by 4 bases and J by 2 bases, with 9 bases between the two germline ends. The CDR3 consists of 13 residues. CDR3 DNA: TGTGCCAGCAGCCCCACGGGGAACTATGGCTACACCTTC. Its translation: CASSPTGNYGYTF.